One sample yielded the 29 T cell receptor beta chains listed below, sequenced in a study of cytomegalovirus exposure and HLA in healthy donors. Primers: 60 Vbeta forward and 13 Jbeta reverse. Only in-frame clones appear in the TCRdb table, and some are missing; sequencing was by immunoSEQ multiplex PCR. The sample holds around 140,000 clones; roughly 80% are singletons and the top ten take roughly 4.8%. Sequencing was carried out using PBMCs. The receptor set was obtained from a man between 35 and 55 years old in good health and CMV-seronegative.

The chain links TRBV23-1 to TRBJ1-2; D possibly corresponds to TRBD1 (5 bases). TRBV23-1 is annotated as an ORF whose role is uncertain. This CDR3 contains 17 residues. The ends were cut back, 0 bases at V and 1 base at J, with 15 bases in the middle. The CDR3 reads CASSQSSGGGSNYGYTF. The CDR3 bases are TGCGCCAGCAGTCAATCCTCGGGCGGGGGGAGTAACTATGGCTACACCTTC.

V usage is TRBV7-2 and J usage is TRBJ2-1, with 8 positions matching TRBD2. Losses at the gene ends were 4 bases for V and 1 base for J; bases not matched to a gene: 6. This CDR3 spans 16 amino acids. CDR1 is SGHTA, CDR2 FQGNSA, per germline. The DNA for the CDR3 is TGTGCCAGCAGCTCCGGGGGGGCCACGTCCTACAATGAGCAGTTCTTC. Its translation: CASSSGGATSYNEQFF.

The rearrangement uses TRBV27 and TRBJ1-2; 7 nucleotides match TRBD1. The J segment lost 6 bases and the V segment lost 4 bases, leaving 11 bases of the junction unmatched. The CDR3 extends over 15 amino acids. Germline V gives CDR1 MNHEY, CDR2 SMNVEV (reference sequence). CDR3 bases: TGTGCCAGCAGTTCCTCCCGACAGGGAGTGGATGGCTACACCTTC. Its translation is CASSSSRQGVDGYTF.

This rearrangement joins TRBV30 to TRBJ2-2; D is undetermined. This CDR3 is 13 amino acids long. Deletions cut 4 bases from V and 7 bases from J, with 13 bases between. CDR1 GTSNPN and CDR2 SVGIG come from the germline V gene (reference sequence). The CDR3 DNA is TGTGCCTGGACCAAAACCCAGGTCGGGGAGCTGTTTTTT. Amino acids: CAWTKTQVGELFF.

The chain employs TRBV7-7 and TRBJ2-1; TRBD1 aligns across 7 bases. From germline, CDR1 is SSHAT and CDR2 FNYEAQ (reference sequence). J gave up 6 bases and V 5 bases, and 4 bases lay outside the gene matches. This CDR3 contains 13 residues. This CDR3 reads CASSEDRVNEQFF. In nucleotides, the CDR3 is TGTGCCAGCAGCGAAGACAGGGTCAATGAGCAGTTCTTC.

This chain connects TRBV2 to TRBJ1-6; D is unclear. In germline, CDR1 is SNHLY, CDR2 FYNNEI. The CDR3 length is 14 residues. Between the trimmed V and J ends, which lost 10 bases and 7 bases, there was a span of 17 bases. The CDR3 is CATRSWPRNSPLHF. CDR3 bases: TGTGCCACCAGATCTTGGCCCCGCAATTCACCCCTCCACTTT. Full variable domain (rest looked up from reference TRBV2 and TRBJ1-6): EPEVTQTPSHQVTQMGQEVILRCVPISNHLYFYWYRQILGQKVEFLVSFYNNEISEKSEIFDDQFSVERPDGSNFTLKIRSTKLEDSAMYFCATRSWPRNSPLHFGNGTRLTVT.

The CDR3 is CATTRRGGEVATNEKLFF. The CDR3 DNA is TGTGCCACCACCCGCCGGGGCGGGGAAGTTGCAACTAATGAAAAACTGTTTTTT. The gene calls are TRBV2 and TRBJ1-4; D might be TRBD1 (5 bases). CDR1 and CDR2 from the germline V gene are SNHLY and FYNNEI. Trimming removed 10 bases from V and 0 bases from J, with 24 bases in between. The CDR3 extends over 18 amino acids.

The rearrangement joins TRBV14 to TRBJ2-5; 7 positions agree with TRBD1. Losses at the gene ends were 4 bases for V and 7 bases for J; bases not matched to a gene: 12. The CDR3 runs 15 residues. CDR1 and CDR2 (germline): SGHDN, FVKESK. DNA of the CDR3: TGTGCCAGCAGCCCAGAGGACAGGCGCTTGAGGACCCAGTACTTC. Its translation is CASSPEDRRLRTQYF.

The rearrangement uses TRBV2 and TRBJ2-7; perhaps TRBD1 as D (6 bases). CDR1 and CDR2 (germline): SNHLY, FYNNEI. This CDR3 has 14 residues. V lost 3 bases and J 2 bases, leaving 11 bases between the germline ends. The CDR3 loop is CASSDWTETYEQYF. The CDR3 DNA reads TGTGCCAGCAGTGACTGGACAGAAACCTACGAGCAGTACTTC.

The gene calls are TRBV11-2 and TRBJ2-5, with 8 bases aligning to TRBD2. This CDR3 region has 15 residues. Germline V CDR1 and CDR2: SGHAT, FQNNGV. J lost 1 base, V lost 0 bases, and 1 base had no gene match. CDR3 bases: TGTGCCAGCAGCTTAGATCGGGGGGGCCAAGAGACCCAGTACTTC. Translation gives CASSLDRGGQETQYF. The whole variable domain, remainder taken from reference TRBV11-2 and TRBJ2-5, is EAGVAQSPRYKIIEKRQSVAFWCNPISGHATLYWYQQILGQGPKLLIQFQNNGVVDDSQLPKDRFSAERLKGVDSTLKIQPAKLEDSAVYLCASSLDRGGQETQYFGPGTRLLVL.

The V call is TRBV7-2, the J call TRBJ2-3; TRBD1 might be the D (6 bases). The germline V gene encodes CDR1 SGHTA and CDR2 FQGNSA. The ends were cut back, 5 bases at V and 0 bases at J, with 21 bases in the middle. The CDR3 has 18 amino acids. This CDR3 is CASSPQGGRPISTDTQYF. DNA for the CDR3: TGTGCCAGCAGCCCCCAAGGGGGTCGGCCAATAAGCACAGATACGCAGTATTTT.

This clone was seen a handful of times. The gene calls are TRBV6-1 and TRBJ2-7; 7 bases align to TRBD2. CDR1 and CDR2 (germline): MNHNS, SASEGT. With V trimmed by 8 bases and J by 1 base, 11 bases remained unmatched. CDR3 length: 15 residues. In DNA, the CDR3 is TGTGCCAGCCGAGGTATGGGGGGGGAGTCCTACGAGCAGTACTTC. It codes for CASRGMGGESYEQYF.

As for this clone: A junction end diverges from the germline sequence, so it may reflect a read error. The V and J genes are TRBV7-7 and TRBJ2-5, with 13 bases fitting TRBD2. CDR3 size: 16 residues. Germline CDR1 and CDR2: SSHAT and FNYEAQ (reference sequence). The CDR3 spells CASSRLTSGGSETQYF. CDR3 DNA: TGTGCTAGCAGCCGACTGACTAGCGGGGGGAGCGAGACCCAGTACTTC.

This clone was seen only once. The rearrangement links TRBV9 to TRBJ1-2; no reliable D call. The CDR3 sequence is 16 residues long. Deletions cut 0 bases from V and 3 bases from J, with 15 bases between. The germline CDR1 and CDR2 sequences are SGDLS and YYNGEE. The chain's CDR3 is CASSVGAVALDYGYTF. For the CDR3, the DNA is TGTGCCAGCAGCGTAGGCGCTGTCGCCCTGGACTATGGCTACACCTTC.

The CDR3 DNA reads TGTGCCAGCAGCTTGGGGCAGGGGTATCGTGATACGCAGTATTTT. Amino acid sequence: CASSLGQGYRDTQYF. The rearrangement links TRBV5-4 to TRBJ2-3, with TRBD1 as a possible D gene (6 bases). Per germline, CDR1 SGHNT and CDR2 YYREEE (reference sequence). CDR3 size: 15 residues. V lost 0 bases to trimming and J lost 6 bases, with 14 bases between them.

The chain employs TRBV15 and TRBJ1-3, with TRBD1 matching over 8 bases. The J segment lost 8 bases and the V segment lost 3 bases, leaving 12 bases of the junction unmatched. CDR1 and CDR2 (germline): LNHNV, YYDKDF (reference sequence). CDR3 length equals 16 residues. The CDR3 reads CATSSGFRQGSHTIYF. CDR3 nucleotide sequence: TGTGCCACCAGCAGTGGGTTCAGACAGGGGAGCCACACCATATATTTT.

V is TRBV7-2 and J is TRBJ2-7; the match to TRBD1 covers 7 bases. Germline V gives CDR1 SGHTA, CDR2 FQGNSA. V was pared by 5 bases and J by 0 bases, with 10 bases of the junction left unmatched. This CDR3 has 16 amino acids. CDR3 in amino acids: CASSLLGTVSSYEQYF. The CDR3 DNA is TGTGCCAGCAGCCTCTTGGGGACAGTGAGCTCCTACGAGCAGTACTTC.

The V gene is TRBV5-1, the J gene TRBJ1-1, with 7 positions matching TRBD1. V shed 5 bases and J 3 bases; nucleotides not matched to a gene: 7. The germline CDR1 and CDR2 sequences are SGHRS and YFSETQ. CDR3 length: 14 amino acids. The CDR3 DNA is TGCGCCAGCAGGGACGACAGGGATTACACTGAAGCTTTCTTT. It codes for CASRDDRDYTEAFF.

The chain joins TRBV5-1 to TRBJ1-1; TRBD1 agrees at 9 bases. The germline V gene has CDR1 SGHRS and CDR2 YFSETQ. The CDR3 contains 14 residues. V lost 1 base, J lost 6 bases, and 4 bases stayed unmatched. DNA for the CDR3: TGCGCCAGCAGCTTGACAGGGGGCATCCCTGAAGCTTTCTTT. Translated: CASSLTGGIPEAFF. Using reference TRBV5-1 and TRBJ1-1 for the parts outside the CDR3, the full variable domain is KAGVTQTPRYLIKTRGQQVTLSCSPISGHRSVSWYQQTPGQGLQFLFEYFSETQRNKGNFPGRFSGRQFSNSRSEMNVSTLELGDSALYLCASSLTGGIPEAFFGQGTRLTVV.

This chain uses TRBV30 with TRBJ2-2, with a weak D call TRBD2 (5 bases). In germline, CDR1 is GTSNPN, CDR2 SVGIG (reference sequence). The CDR3 is 15 residues long. Trimming shortened V by 0 bases and J by 4 bases, and 12 bases separated the two germline ends. Written as DNA, the CDR3 is TGTGCCTGGAGTGTACTCGGGGTGGGCACCGGGGAGCTGTTTTTT. This encodes CAWSVLGVGTGELFF.

In nucleotides, the CDR3 is TGCGCCAGCAGCTTGGTTCAGGGTATGGGTTCCGAGCAGTACGTC. It translates to CASSLVQGMGSEQYV. The V call is TRBV5-1, the J call TRBJ2-7, with a possible D match to TRBD1 (5 bases). Germline CDR1 and CDR2: SGHRS and YFSETQ. Deletions cut 0 bases from V and 6 bases from J, with 16 bases between. CDR3 length equals 15 residues.

This chain links TRBV30 with TRBJ2-2; TRBD2 matches at 13 bases. The CDR3 is 14 amino acids. With V trimmed by 2 bases and J by 7 bases, 1 base remained unmatched. Germline V lookup: CDR1 GTSNPN, CDR2 SVGIG (reference sequence). The CDR3 region is CAWSRLAGGGELFF. Written as DNA, the CDR3 is TGTGCCTGGAGTCGACTAGCGGGGGGCGGGGAGCTGTTTTTT.

The chain uses TRBV18 and TRBJ2-2; D might be TRBD2 (5 bases). This CDR3 is 15 amino acids long. Germline CDR1 reads KGHSH; CDR2 reads LQKENI. Trimming shortened V by 5 bases and J by 4 bases, and 14 bases separated the two germline ends. The CDR3 DNA reads TGTGCCAGCTCATTATCCCTAGCCATCACCGGGGAGCTGTTTTTT. It encodes CASSLSLAITGELFF.

The chain uses TRBV11-2 and TRBJ2-1, with 9 bases lining up with TRBD1. The CDR3 totals 15 residues. J lost 9 bases, V lost 5 bases, and 11 bases had no gene match. Germline V CDR1 and CDR2: SGHAT, FQNNGV. CDR3 nucleotides: TGTGCCAGCAGCCCCCAGGGACAGGGACGCAGTGAGCAGTTCTTC. This codes for CASSPQGQGRSEQFF.

The chain recombines TRBV5-1 with TRBJ2-1; 11 bases align to TRBD1. The CDR3 runs to 18 residues. Trimming cost V 4 bases and J 7 bases; bases outside gene matches: 16. The germline CDR1 and CDR2 sequences are SGHRS and YFSETQ. The CDR3, as DNA: TGCGCCAGCAGCGGGGACAGGGGGAGGGCTCTACAGGCAAATGAGCAGTTCTTC. This gives the protein CASSGDRGRALQANEQFF. Looking up the rest from reference TRBV5-1 and TRBJ2-1 gives the full variable domain: KAGVTQTPRYLIKTRGQQVTLSCSPISGHRSVSWYQQTPGQGLQFLFEYFSETQRNKGNFPGRFSGRQFSNSRSEMNVSTLELGDSALYLCASSGDRGRALQANEQFFGPGTRLTVL.

V gene TRBV7-2 combines with J gene TRBJ1-2; the match to TRBD1 covers 7 bases. The germline V gene has CDR1 SGHTA and CDR2 FQGNSA. The length of the CDR3 is 14 residues. V lost 1 base, J lost 5 bases, and 4 bases stayed unmatched. CDR3 loop: CASSLGGQFYGYTF. CDR3 coding DNA: TGTGCCAGCAGCTTAGGGGGACAGTTTTATGGCTACACCTTC.

V is TRBV29-1 and J is TRBJ2-5; 13 bases map to TRBD2. The CDR3 spans 15 residues. Germline values: CDR1 SQVTM, CDR2 ANQGSEA. V lost 5 bases, J lost 5 bases, and 8 bases stayed unmatched. Here the CDR3 reads CSVILAGGGFETQYF. The CDR3 bases are TGCAGCGTTATACTAGCGGGGGGGGGTTTTGAGACCCAGTACTTC. Together with reference TRBV29-1 and TRBJ2-5, the CDR3 gives the full variable domain: SAVISQKPSRDICQRGTSLTIQCQVDSQVTMMFWYRQQPGQSLTLIATANQGSEATYESGFVIDKFPISRPNLTFSTLTVSNMSPEDSSIYLCSVILAGGGFETQYFGPGTRLLVL.

V usage is TRBV6-5 and J usage is TRBJ2-7, with TRBD1 as a possible D gene (5 bases). CDR1 is MNHEY and CDR2 is SVGAGI in the germline V gene. V was shortened by 4 bases and J by 7 bases, with 14 bases between the two germline ends. The CDR3 extends over 13 amino acids. The CDR3: CASSLRWAGEQYF. The CDR3 DNA is TGTGCCAGCAGTTTACGATGGGCAGGGGAGCAGTACTTC.

The V gene is TRBV19, the J gene TRBJ1-1, with D maybe TRBD1 (6 bases). CDR1 is LNHDA, CDR2 SQIVND, per germline (reference sequence). This CDR3 is 14 amino acids long. V dropped 2 bases and J dropped 3 bases, with 10 bases sitting between them. Written as DNA, the CDR3 is TGTGCCAGTAGTATAAGGGCAGGGGACACTGAAGCTTTCTTT. This encodes CASSIRAGDTEAFF.